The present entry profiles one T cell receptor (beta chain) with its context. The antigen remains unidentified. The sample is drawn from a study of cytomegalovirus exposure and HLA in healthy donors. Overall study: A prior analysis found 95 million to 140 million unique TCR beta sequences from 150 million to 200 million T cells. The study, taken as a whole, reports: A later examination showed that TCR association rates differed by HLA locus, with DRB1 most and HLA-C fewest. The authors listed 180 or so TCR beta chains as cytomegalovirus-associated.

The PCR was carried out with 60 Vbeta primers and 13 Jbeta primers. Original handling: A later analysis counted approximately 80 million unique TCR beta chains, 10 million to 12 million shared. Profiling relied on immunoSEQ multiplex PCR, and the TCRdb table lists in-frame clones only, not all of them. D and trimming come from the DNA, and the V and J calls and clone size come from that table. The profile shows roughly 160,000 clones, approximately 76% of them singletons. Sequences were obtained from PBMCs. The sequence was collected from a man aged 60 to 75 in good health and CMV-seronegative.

The CDR3 loop is CASRLLAGPSYEQYF. DNA of the CDR3: TGTGCCAGCAGACTCCTAGCGGGACCCTCCTACGAGCAGTACTTC. This chain uses TRBV28 with TRBJ2-7; 9 bases map to TRBD2. CDR1 and CDR2 (germline): MDHEN, SYDVKM. The V and J ends lost 6 bases and 0 bases, in that order; junction bases with no gene match: 6. The CDR3 is 15 amino acids.